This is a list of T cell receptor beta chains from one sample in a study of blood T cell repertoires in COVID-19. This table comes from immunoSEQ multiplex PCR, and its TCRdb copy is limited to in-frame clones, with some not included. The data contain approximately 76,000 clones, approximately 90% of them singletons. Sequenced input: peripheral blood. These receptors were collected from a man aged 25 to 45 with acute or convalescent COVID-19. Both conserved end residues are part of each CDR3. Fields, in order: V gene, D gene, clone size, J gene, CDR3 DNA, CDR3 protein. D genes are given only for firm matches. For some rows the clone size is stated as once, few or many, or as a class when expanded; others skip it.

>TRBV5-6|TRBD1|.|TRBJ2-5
TGTGCCAGCAGCACGGGACAGAGAGAGACCCAGTACTTC
CASSTGQRETQYF
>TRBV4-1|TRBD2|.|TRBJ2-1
TGCGCCAGCAGCCAAGAAGGGCTAGCGGGACTTGAGCAGTTCTTC
CASSQEGLAGLEQFF
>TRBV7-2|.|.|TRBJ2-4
TGTGCCAGGACTTCGGGGGCCAAAAACATTCAGTACTTC
CARTSGAKNIQYF
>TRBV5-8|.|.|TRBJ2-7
TGTGCCAGCAGCTTGGCCGGAGCGGGCTACGAGCAGTACTTC
CASSLAGAGYEQYF
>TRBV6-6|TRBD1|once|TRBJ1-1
TGTGCCAGCAGACGGACAGGGGACACTGAAGCTTTCTTT
CASRRTGDTEAFF
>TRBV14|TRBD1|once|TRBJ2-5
TGTGCCAGCAGGCTACTATTCCAGGGGGCCCGGACGAAAGAGACCCAGTACTTC
CASRLLFQGARTKETQYF
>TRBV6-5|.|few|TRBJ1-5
TGTGCCAGCAGTTATTCCAGTAGCAATCAGCCCCAGCATTTT
CASSYSSSNQPQHF
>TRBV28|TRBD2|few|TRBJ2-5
TGTGCCAGCAGGGCGGGAGTACAAGAGACCCAGTACTTC
CASRAGVQETQYF
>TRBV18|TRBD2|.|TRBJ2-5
TGTGCCAGCTCACTTGGGACTAGCGGGAGTGGAGAGACCCAGTACTTC
CASSLGTSGSGETQYF
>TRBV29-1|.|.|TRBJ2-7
TGCAGCGTTGAAGAACCAGAGGGGGGGTACGAGCAGTACTTC
CSVEEPEGGYEQYF